The 18 T cell receptor beta chains below were found in one sample sequenced in a study of blood T cells in healthy people across ages. Together with a sample-barcoded 5' primer, a J-beta primer mix was included in a second PCR lasting roughly 6 to 12 cycles. TCRdb analysed the 5' RACE reads with MiXCR anew, one entry per CDR3 protein. The table records 980,000 or so distinct CDR3 sequences, approximately 49% of them present only once. The sequencing sample was made of blood. The receptors shown here come from a man aged 25-45 years in good health.

This chain joins TRBV12-3 or TRBV12-4 and TRBJ1-5; 9 bases agree with TRBD1. This CDR3 is 15 amino acids long. The V gene end was trimmed by 5 bases and the J gene end by 3 bases; junction bases not matched to a gene: 5. The CDR3 here is CASSPGTGINQPQHF. The CDR3 nucleotides are TGTGCCAGCAGTCCCGGGACAGGGATCAATCAGCCCCAGCATTTT.

The table lists this clonotype with a few counts. The rearrangement links TRBV12-3 or TRBV12-4 to TRBJ1-2, with 10 bases fitting TRBD1. CDR3 length: 15 amino acids. J gave up 5 bases and V 2 bases, and 5 bases lay outside the gene matches. CDR3 DNA sequence: TGTGCCAGCAGTTTAAGTGGGGACAGGGGTTATGGCTACACCTTC. It encodes CASSLSGDRGYGYTF.

The J gene is TRBJ1-1, the V gene TRBV10-3; 8 positions agree with TRBD1. CDR3 size: 15 residues. Trimming removed 6 bases from V and 3 bases from J; junction bases left unmatched: 9. The V gene's germline CDR1 is ENHRY and CDR2 SYGVKD. CDR3 protein: CAIRNPGGLDTEAFF. The CDR3 DNA sequence: TGTGCCATCAGAAATCCAGGGGGCTTGGACACTGAAGCTTTCTTT.

The chain couples TRBV28 to TRBJ1-5, with unresolved D. There are 15 residues in the CDR3. Trimming removed 5 bases from V and 5 bases from J, with 16 bases in between. Germline V gives CDR1 MDHEN, CDR2 SYDVKM. The CDR3 loop reads CASSPPGGPDQPQHF. The CDR3 DNA reads TGTGCCAGCAGTCCGCCCGGAGGGCCAGATCAGCCCCAGCATTTT.

The gene calls are TRBV29-1 and TRBJ2-5; tentatively, D is TRBD1 (5 bases). The V gene lost 3 bases and the J gene lost 4 bases, with 6 bases spanning the gap. The germline gives CDR1 SQVTM, CDR2 ANQGSEA. The CDR3 sequence is 11 residues long. For the CDR3, the DNA is TGCAGCGTTGATGACAGAGAGACCCAGTACTTC. Translated, it gives CSVDDRETQYF.

The rearrangement links TRBV3-1 to TRBJ2-5; D is possibly TRBD1 (5 bases). The germline V gene has CDR1 LGHDT and CDR2 YNNKEL (reference sequence). Trimming cost V 1 base and J 10 bases, with 19 bases left between them. This CDR3 is 15 amino acids long. The CDR3 DNA is TGTGCCAGCAGCCAAGGACGGTCAGTAGGGGTCGACCAGTACTTC. Amino acids: CASSQGRSVGVDQYF.

This clonotype has ten or more counts. The rearrangement uses TRBV20-1 and TRBJ1-2; 9 nucleotides match TRBD1. Per the germline V gene, CDR1 is DFQATT and CDR2 is SNEGSKA (reference sequence). This CDR3 is built from 15 residues. The ends lost 3 bases at V and 3 bases at J; junction bases unmatched: 8. This CDR3 reads CSASPHRGPDYGYTF. CDR3 nucleotide sequence: TGCAGTGCTAGTCCCCACAGGGGGCCTGACTATGGCTACACCTTC.

The V gene is TRBV5-5, the J gene TRBJ2-7, with 11 bases fitting TRBD1. J was trimmed by 1 base and V by 4 bases; bases with no gene match: 7. Germline V gene lookup returns CDR1 SGHKS and CDR2 YYEKEE (reference sequence). This CDR3 is 16 amino acids long. The chain's CDR3 is CASSMLGTGGSYEQYF. CDR3 DNA: TGTGCCAGCAGCATGTTGGGGACAGGGGGTTCCTACGAGCAGTACTTC.

The CDR3 nucleotides read TGTGCCAGCAGTTTATGGACAGGGGCAGATACGCAGTATTTT. Residues: CASSLWTGADTQYF. The chain recombines TRBV27 with TRBJ2-3; TRBD1 matches 9 bases. Trimming took 1 base from V and 4 from J; bases not matched to a gene: 0. The CDR3 is 14 amino acids. The germline V gene has CDR1 MNHEY and CDR2 SMNVEV (reference sequence).

The gene calls are TRBV4-1 and TRBJ1-4; D is uncertain. Germline V gives CDR1 MGHRA, CDR2 YSYEKL. The CDR3 consists of 18 residues. Trimming took off 0 bases at V and 0 bases at J, with 14 bases between the two ends. CDR3 coding DNA: TGCGCCAGCAGCCAAGATCGGACTGCCGTTGCAACTAATGAAAAACTGTTTTTT. Its protein is CASSQDRTAVATNEKLFF.

CDR3 amino acids: CASSKQGAGNTIYF. Written as DNA, the CDR3 is TGTGCCAGCAGCAAACAGGGAGCCGGAAACACCATATATTTT. This chain connects TRBV12-3 or TRBV12-4 to TRBJ1-3, with a possible D match to TRBD1 (6 bases). The germline V and J ends were trimmed by 6 bases and 4 bases, with 13 bases remaining between them. The CDR3 runs 14 residues.

The V gene is TRBV11-2, the J gene TRBJ2-4, with 8 bases aligning to TRBD1. Matching the DNA end better, TRBJ2-5 makes the J call doubtful. CDR1 is SGHAT and CDR2 is FQNNGV in the germline V gene. This CDR3 is 15 amino acids long. In nucleotides, the CDR3 is TGTGCCAGCAGCGTAGGACAGGGAGAGGCAGAGACCCAGTACTTC. Residues: CASSVGQGEAETQYF.

This clonotype appeared many times. The chain is built from TRBV12-3 or TRBV12-4 and TRBJ2-1; D is tentatively TRBD1 or TRBD2 (6 bases each). The V end lost 5 bases, the J end lost 14 bases, and 13 bases lay between the germline ends. The CDR3 loop spans 11 amino acids. CDR3: CASSPEGVKFF. DNA for the CDR3: TGTGCCAGCAGTCCGGAGGGGGTTAAGTTCTTC.

The chain uses TRBV3-1 and TRBJ2-3, with 10 bases aligning to TRBD2. This CDR3 comprises 17 residues. Germline V CDR1 and CDR2: LGHDT, YNNKEL (reference sequence). With 0 bases clipped from V and 2 bases from J, the junction kept 5 bases outside the gene matches. This CDR3 reads CASSQDWTSGTTDTQYF. CDR3 DNA: TGTGCCAGCAGCCAAGATTGGACTAGCGGAACCACAGATACGCAGTATTTT.

This clonotype has more than one count but fewer than ten. This may be a read error, as it is one base from a much larger clone. The V gene is TRBV20-1, the J gene TRBJ2-6, with TRBD2 identical over 9 bases. This CDR3 has 16 amino acids. Germline lookup yields CDR1 DFQATT and CDR2 SNEGSKA (reference sequence). V shed 4 bases, J shed 0 bases, and the junction held 4 bases outside the gene matches. The CDR3 DNA reads as TGCAGTGCTACGGGTAGCGGGGGCTCTGGGGCCAACGTCCTGACTTTC. As protein: CSATGSGGSGANVLTF.

As to this clonotype: One end of the junction does not line up with germline, which may come from a read error. V is TRBV6-1 and J is TRBJ2-3; D is undetermined. Germline V gene sequence: CDR1 MNHNS, CDR2 SASEGT. The CDR3 spans 13 residues. The CDR3 nucleotides read TGTGCCAGCAGCGAAGTTACCACAGATACGCAGTATTTT. The encoded protein is CASSEVTTDTQYF.

The chain has TRBV20-1 and TRBJ1-4; D is ambiguous. Germline values: CDR1 DFQATT, CDR2 SNEGSKA (reference sequence). This CDR3 is built from 14 residues. V gave up 1 base and J gave up 4 bases, with 10 bases separating them. The CDR3 protein is CSARVGSDNEKLFF. CDR3 DNA: TGCAGTGCTAGAGTCGGCAGTGATAATGAAAAACTGTTTTTT.

The chain combines TRBV7-2 with TRBJ1-2, with D unclear. The CDR3 has 14 residues. V lost 7 bases and J lost 4, with 16 bases in between. Per germline, CDR1 SGHTA and CDR2 FQGNSA. The CDR3 nucleotides read TGTGCCAGCACCGACACCCTGGGGAGCTATGGCTACACCTTC. Translated, it gives CASTDTLGSYGYTF.